Presented here are 13 T cell receptor beta chains from one specimen sequenced in a study of OX40 agonist ivuxolimab in advanced cancers. Repertoires were generated with immunoSEQ multiplex PCR, while TCRdb's copy carries only in-frame clones and drops some. This table has tens of thousands of clones, around nine tenths appearing once. The sample consisted of CD4+ or CD8+ T cells sorted from blood, taken in a trial of the OX40 agonist ivuxolimab. The receptors come from an adult with an advanced solid tumor such as melanoma, head and neck, liver or kidney cancer.

This clone was recorded once. The V gene is TRBV2, the J gene TRBJ1-1; D is perhaps TRBD1 (6 bases). From germline, CDR1 is SNHLY and CDR2 FYNNEI. The CDR3 covers 14 residues. Deletions cut 5 bases from V and 6 bases from J, with 16 bases between. CDR3 in DNA: TGTGCCAGCAGTCAACAGGGTGTAGCACCTGAAGCTTTCTTT. It yields the protein CASSQQGVAPEAFF.

V and J are TRBV28 and TRBJ1-5; 9 bases align to TRBD1. Germline V CDR1 and CDR2: MDHEN, SYDVKM. Germline trimming cut 6 bases from V and 5 bases from J; bases unmatched to any gene: 8. This CDR3 spans 15 amino acids. The DNA of the CDR3 is TGTGCCAGCAGCACCTCCGGACAGGGGCATCAGCCCCAGCATTTT. This sequence encodes CASSTSGQGHQPQHF.

The chain combines TRBV9 with TRBJ2-2; TRBD2 is a possible D gene (6 bases). Germline V CDR1 and CDR2: SGDLS, YYNGEE. Trimming cost V 2 bases and J 7 bases, with 15 bases left between them. This CDR3 contains 15 residues. The CDR3 sequence is CASSVTSSGGGELFF. The CDR3 nucleotides read TGTGCCAGCAGCGTGACTAGTTCTGGGGGCGGGGAGCTGTTTTTT.

In this sample, this clone turned up a few times. The V and J genes are TRBV2 and TRBJ2-1; unclear D gene. Germline V lookup: CDR1 SNHLY, CDR2 FYNNEI. The CDR3 runs 11 residues. Deletions cut 4 bases from V and 6 bases from J, with 4 bases between. CDR3 amino acids: CASSGFNEQFF. CDR3 coding DNA: TGTGCCAGCAGTGGATTCAATGAGCAGTTCTTC.

The rearrangement joins TRBV6-4 to TRBJ2-3; D not resolved. Germline lookup yields CDR1 MRHNA and CDR2 SNTAGT. Trimming left V 10 bases short and J 1 base short, with 9 bases between. CDR3 length: 12 amino acids. CDR3 amino acids: CATYGGTDTQYF. CDR3 in DNA: TGTGCCACCTACGGTGGCACAGATACGCAGTATTTT.

V gene TRBV19 combines with J gene TRBJ2-7, with TRBD1 as a possible D gene (6 bases). The CDR3 has 13 amino acids. V was shortened by 3 bases and J by 3 bases, with 9 bases between the two germline ends. Germline loops: CDR1 LNHDA, CDR2 SQIVND (reference sequence). CDR3 DNA: TGTGCCAGTAGTATGTCAGGGGTCTACGAGCAGTACTTC. It encodes CASSMSGVYEQYF.

The V gene is TRBV18, the J gene TRBJ2-3, with TRBD2 matching over 14 bases. CDR1 KGHSH and CDR2 LQKENI come from the germline V gene. This CDR3 comprises 17 residues. With V trimmed by 3 bases and J by 7 bases, 9 bases remained unmatched. The CDR3, as DNA: TGTGCCAGCTCACCCGGGGGGACTAGCGGGGGCACGAATACGCAGTATTTT. Translated, it gives CASSPGGTSGGTNTQYF. Full variable domain (remainder filled in from reference TRBV18 and TRBJ2-3): NAGVMQNPRHLVRRRGQEARLRCSPMKGHSHVYWYRQLPEEGLKFMVYLQKENIIDESGMPKERFSAEFPKEGPSILRIQQVVRGDSAAYFCASSPGGTSGGTNTQYFGPGTRLTVL.

The chain uses TRBV27 and TRBJ1-1; D might be TRBD1 (5 bases). From germline, CDR1 is MNHEY and CDR2 SMNVEV (reference sequence). The CDR3 consists of 14 residues. The ends were cut back, 5 bases at V and 2 bases at J, with 12 bases in the middle. The CDR3 DNA follows: TGTGCCAGCAGTCCAGGGCAACTAAACACTGAAGCTTTCTTT. It translates to CASSPGQLNTEAFF.

This chain links TRBV29-1 with TRBJ1-2; 7 positions agree with TRBD1. The CDR3 consists of 14 residues. Per germline, CDR1 SQVTM and CDR2 ANQGSEA. V shed 6 bases, J shed 0 bases, and the junction held 7 bases outside the gene matches. The CDR3 reads CSVNPGQTNYGYTF. The CDR3 DNA is TGCAGCGTGAATCCGGGACAGACTAACTATGGCTACACCTTC.

The rearrangement links TRBV4-3 to TRBJ1-4; 8 bases agree with TRBD1. V shed 1 base, J shed 8 bases, and the junction held 6 bases outside the gene matches. This CDR3 comprises 15 residues. Looked up from germline, CDR1 is LGHNA and CDR2 is YSLEER. The CDR3 is CASSQGQGAGEKLFF. CDR3 in DNA: TGCGCCAGCAGCCAAGGTCAGGGGGCCGGGGAAAAACTGTTTTTT.

V gene TRBV6-6 combines with J gene TRBJ2-5; D possibly corresponds to TRBD2 (6 bases). V was cut by 7 bases and J by 2 bases, with 20 bases left in between. Germline V gene data show CDR1 as MNHNY and CDR2 as SVGAGI (reference sequence). The CDR3 consists of 16 residues. The DNA for the CDR3 is TGTGCCAGCACCCCTTTCACTGGACGGGGGCAAGAGACCCAGTACTTC. Translation gives CASTPFTGRGQETQYF.

The chain couples TRBV6-1 to TRBJ2-7; D is ambiguous. The CDR3 runs to 15 residues. V shed 2 bases and J shed 1 base, with 12 bases lying between them. Germline assignment: CDR1 MNHNS and CDR2 SASEGT. This CDR3 is CASSESFETSYEQYF. Written as DNA, the CDR3 is TGTGCCAGCAGTGAAAGTTTTGAAACTTCCTACGAGCAGTACTTC.

This sequence joins TRBV5-5 and TRBJ1-2, with D perhaps TRBD1 (5 bases). This CDR3 comprises 14 residues. Germline values: CDR1 SGHKS, CDR2 YYEKEE (reference sequence). The V and J ends lost 5 bases and 1 base respectively, with 12 bases between them. CDR3: CASRQQGFNYGYTF. The CDR3 region has the DNA TGTGCCAGCAGGCAGCAGGGTTTTAACTATGGCTACACCTTC.